This T cell receptor (beta chain) is drawn from a study of T cell responses to AZD1222 COVID-19 vaccine. Study-wide results and caveats: It should be noted that donors were predominantly white British and more often female, and clonal diversity was possibly underestimated. The breadth and depth of Spike-specific TCRs increased once two AZD1222 doses had been given.

The method was immunoSEQ multiplex PCR; TCRdb's version includes in-frame clones alone and lacks a portion of them. Here the sample spans some 190,000 clones, approximately 91% being singletons. A single count supports this clone. Its specificity is not known. CDR1 is DFQATT and CDR2 is SNEGSKA in the germline V gene (reference sequence). The CDR3 has 11 residues. V lost 1 base and J lost 6, with 7 bases in between. V usage is TRBV20-1 and J usage is TRBJ2-7; no reliable D call. Sequencing was performed on peripheral blood, taken 28 days after the second AZD1222 dose. The receptor comes from an adult who received the AZD1222 COVID-19 vaccine. The CDR3 DNA follows: TGCAGTGCTAGAGGACGGCTCGAGCAGTACTTC. The encoded protein is CSARGRLEQYF.